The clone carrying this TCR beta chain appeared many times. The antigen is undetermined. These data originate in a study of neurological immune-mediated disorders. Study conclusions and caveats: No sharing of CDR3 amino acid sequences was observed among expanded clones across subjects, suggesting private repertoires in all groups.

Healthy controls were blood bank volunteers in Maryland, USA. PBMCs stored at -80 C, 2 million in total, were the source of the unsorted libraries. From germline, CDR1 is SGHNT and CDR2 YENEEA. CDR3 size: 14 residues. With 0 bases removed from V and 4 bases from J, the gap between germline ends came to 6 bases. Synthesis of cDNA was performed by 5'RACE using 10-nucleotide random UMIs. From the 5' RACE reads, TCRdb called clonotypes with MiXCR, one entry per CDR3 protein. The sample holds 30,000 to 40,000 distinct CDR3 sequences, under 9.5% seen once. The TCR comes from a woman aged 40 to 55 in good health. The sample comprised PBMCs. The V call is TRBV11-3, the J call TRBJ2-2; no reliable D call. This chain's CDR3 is CASSLDFPTGELFF. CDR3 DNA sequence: TGTGCCAGCAGCTTAGACTTCCCCACCGGGGAGCTGTTTTTT.